Listed here are 9 T cell receptor beta chains from one sample, sequenced in a study of blood T cells in healthy people across ages. Combining a sample-barcoded 5' primer with a J-beta primer mix, a second PCR ran for roughly 6 to 12 cycles. From the 5' RACE reads, TCRdb called clonotypes with MiXCR, one entry per CDR3 protein. The table lists some 1,800,000 distinct CDR3 sequences, roughly two fifths of them singletons. The sequenced material came from blood. The receptors come from a human donor in good health.

This clonotype occurred a few times. Germline is not matched at one junction end, which may reflect a read error. The CDR3: CASSLAPGQGADYTF. CDR3 sequence (DNA): TGCGCCAGTAGCTTGGCACCGGGACAGGGGGCCGACTACACCTTC. This chain connects TRBV5-1 to TRBJ1-2; 12 positions agree with TRBD1. Germline CDR1 reads SGHRS; CDR2 reads YFSETQ. The CDR3 totals 15 residues.

The genes are TRBV20-1 and TRBJ1-6; D gene ambiguous. Per the germline V gene, CDR1 is DFQATT and CDR2 is SNEGSKA (reference sequence). The CDR3 length is 12 residues. Trimming took 5 bases from V and 10 from J, leaving 12 bases between them. Here the CDR3 DNA reads TGCAGTGCTGGAGGGATCTTATCACCCCTCCACTTT. This encodes CSAGGILSPLHF.

This clonotype was seen ten or more times. The chain recombines TRBV4-1 with TRBJ2-1, with TRBD2 matching 7 bases. The V gene end was trimmed by 6 bases and the J gene end by 7 bases; junction bases not matched to a gene: 18. Per germline, CDR1 MGHRA and CDR2 YSYEKL. The length of the CDR3 is 17 residues. CDR3: CASRPNLFGLVRNEQFF. The CDR3 DNA reads TGCGCCAGCAGGCCTAACTTATTCGGACTAGTGAGGAATGAGCAGTTCTTC.

CDR3 loop: CATSDGTDSNFNYGYTF. The CDR3 DNA reads as TGTGCCACCAGTGATGGGACAGATTCTAACTTCAACTATGGCTACACCTTC. J is TRBJ1-2 and V is TRBV24-1; TRBD1 matches at 7 bases. Trimming at V came to 3 bases and at J to 2 bases, leaving 11 bases not matched to a gene. This CDR3 comprises 17 residues. Germline CDR1 reads KGHDR; CDR2 reads SFDVKD.

The chain combines TRBV4-2 with TRBJ2-4; D unresolved. The J call may be wrong; the DNA end is better matched by TRBJ2-7. The CDR3 covers 13 residues. From germline, CDR1 is LGHNA and CDR2 YNFKEQ. This CDR3 is CASSRNSTYEQYF. The CDR3 DNA follows: TGTGCCAGCAGTCGGAACAGTACTTACGAGCAGTACTTC.

This clonotype was recorded once. This sequence joins TRBV6-1 and TRBJ2-3; D unresolved. Trimming removed 6 bases at V and 0 bases at J, with 19 bases between. This CDR3 is built from 17 residues. CDR1 and CDR2 (germline): MNHNS, SASEGT. CDR3 DNA: TGTGCCAGCAGCTTGCCTCCGACATCCACTAGCACAGATACGCAGTATTTT. It translates to CASSLPPTSTSTDTQYF.

The rearrangement joins TRBV7-2 to TRBJ2-5; 9 nucleotides line up with TRBD1. The CDR3 covers 17 residues. CDR1 SGHTA and CDR2 FQGNSA come from the germline V gene. V lost 4 bases, J lost 2 bases, and 11 bases stayed unmatched. CDR3 sequence: CASSSGQGLWDQETQYF. The CDR3 bases are TGTGCCAGCAGCTCGGGACAGGGACTATGGGATCAAGAGACCCAGTACTTC.

Turning to this clonotype: At one end, the junction sequence differs from germline, possibly due to a read error. The genes are TRBV11-1 and TRBJ2-1, with TRBD1 matching 7 bases. This CDR3 region has 17 residues. Germline values: CDR1 SGHAT, CDR2 FQDESV (reference sequence). CDR3 DNA sequence: TGTACCAGCAGCTTACGCGCGACAGGGAGCTCCTACAATGAGCAGTTCTTC. This encodes CTSSLRATGSSYNEQFF. Full variable domain (missing parts from reference TRBV11-1 and TRBJ2-1): EAEVAQSPRYKITEKSQAVAFWCDPISGHATLYWYRQILGQGPELLVQFQDESVVDDSQLPKDRFSAERLKGVDSTLKIQPAELGDSAMYLCTSSLRATGSSYNEQFFGPGTRLTVL.

The chain uses TRBV2 and TRBJ2-5; tentatively, D is TRBD1 or TRBD2 (5 bases each). V lost 3 bases and J lost 0, with 11 bases in between. Germline values: CDR1 SNHLY, CDR2 FYNNEI. The CDR3 has 15 amino acids. The CDR3 DNA reads as TGTGCCAGCAGTGACCGCAGGGACCACCAAGAGACCCAGTACTTC. Protein: CASSDRRDHQETQYF.